Detailed here is one TCR beta chain. In the original analysis: Amplification with reference gene primers provided the estimates of nucleated cell counts. The repertoire was sequenced with immunoSEQ multiplex PCR; TCRdb's copy has only in-frame clones and lacks some. V, J and clone size derive from that table, while D and trimming were established from the DNA sequence. The table shows 54,000 or so clones, with roughly 84% occurring only once. This sample stems from a study of blood T cell repertoires in COVID-19. Study details: Acute-phase and convalescent COVID-19 samples originated in the United States, Italy and Spain.

This clonotype originated in a man over 45 with active COVID-19. The sequencing input was peripheral blood.

The CDR3 protein is CASSAGTGNTEAFF. The CDR3 DNA sequence: TGTGCCAGTAGCGCCGGGACAGGGAACACTGAAGCTTTCTTT. The J gene is TRBJ1-1, the V gene TRBV19, with 8 bases aligning to TRBD1. The CDR3 has 14 residues. V was pared by 6 bases and J by 1 base, with 4 bases of the junction left unmatched. Per the germline V gene, CDR1 is LNHDA and CDR2 is SQIVND (reference sequence).